This is a list of T cell receptor beta chains from one sample in a study of blood T cells in healthy people across ages. TCRdb reprocessed the 5' RACE reads via MiXCR and lists one record per CDR3 protein. The sample shows roughly 800,000 distinct CDR3 sequences, about three fifths of them seen only once. The sample consisted of blood. The receptors here all came from a man aged 25 to 40 in good health. Both conserved end residues are part of each CDR3. D genes are given only for firm matches. Expanded clones get a size class; other rows say once, few or many, or leave the size out.

d_gene: TRBD2
v_gene: TRBV6-2/TRBV6-3
abundance: NA
j_gene: TRBJ2-1
len: 13
CDR3aa: CASSYGTSGPQFF
CDR3nt: TGTGCCAGCAGTTACGGGACTAGCGGCCCCCAGTTCTTC

d_gene: NA
v_gene: TRBV20-1
abundance: NA
j_gene: TRBJ2-3
len: 14
CDR3aa: CSARRPDFTDTQYF
CDR3nt: TGCAGTGCTAGACGTCCGGACTTCACAGATACGCAGTATTTT

d_gene: NA
v_gene: TRBV7-2
abundance: NA
j_gene: TRBJ1-2
len: 15
CDR3aa: CASSSLSTGINGYTF
CDR3nt: TGTGCCAGCAGCTCCCTCAGTACGGGGATTAATGGCTACACCTTC

d_gene: NA
v_gene: TRBV15
abundance: few
j_gene: TRBJ2-5
len: 16
CDR3aa: CATSRGPAEVQETQYF
CDR3nt: TGTGCCACCAGCAGAGGACCAGCCGAGGTGCAAGAGACCCAGTACTTC

d_gene: NA
v_gene: TRBV5-1
abundance: NA
j_gene: TRBJ2-1
len: 16
CDR3aa: CASSLGGVSSYNEQFF
CDR3nt: TGCGCCAGCAGCTTGGGTGGGGTCAGCTCCTACAATGAGCAGTTCTTC

d_gene: NA
v_gene: TRBV7-9
abundance: NA
j_gene: TRBJ1-1
len: 17
CDR3aa: CASSPVGTLGAWTEAFF
CDR3nt: TGTGCCAGCAGCCCGGTAGGGACGTTGGGGGCATGGACTGAAGCTTTCTTT

d_gene: NA
v_gene: TRBV12-3/TRBV12-4
abundance: NA
j_gene: TRBJ2-1
len: 15
CDR3aa: CASSGVGESYNEQFF
CDR3nt: TGTGCCAGCAGTGGGGTAGGGGAATCCTACAATGAGCAGTTCTTC

d_gene: NA
v_gene: TRBV5-1
abundance: NA
j_gene: TRBJ2-1
len: 14
CDR3aa: CASSWDGGDNEQFF
CDR3nt: TGCGCCAGCAGCTGGGACGGGGGAGACAATGAGCAGTTCTTC

d_gene: NA
v_gene: TRBV27
abundance: NA
j_gene: TRBJ2-1
len: 15
CDR3aa: CASQRGAAPINEQFF
CDR3nt: TGTGCCAGCCAAAGGGGGGCGGCCCCAATAAATGAGCAGTTCTTC

d_gene: NA
v_gene: TRBV25-1
abundance: NA
j_gene: TRBJ1-6
len: 14
CDR3aa: CASSDYQGGSPLHF
CDR3nt: TGTGCCAGCAGTGATTACCAGGGTGGTTCACCCCTCCACTTT

d_gene: NA
v_gene: TRBV10-3
abundance: NA
j_gene: TRBJ2-7
len: 13
CDR3aa: CAISERQNYEQYF
CDR3nt: TGTGCCATCAGTGAGCGGCAGAACTACGAGCAGTACTTC

d_gene: NA
v_gene: TRBV11-2
abundance: NA
j_gene: TRBJ2-7
len: 14
CDR3aa: CASSPNPQVYERYF
CDR3nt: TGTGCCAGCAGCCCGAATCCCCAGGTCTACGAGCGGTACTTC

d_gene: NA
v_gene: TRBV10-3
abundance: few
j_gene: TRBJ2-7
len: 11
CDR3aa: CAISESDEQYF
CDR3nt: TGTGCCATCAGTGAGTCGGACGAGCAGTACTTC

d_gene: NA
v_gene: TRBV10-3
abundance: few
j_gene: TRBJ1-1
len: 13
CDR3aa: CATLPNSGTEAFF
CDR3nt: TGTGCCACCCTACCTAATTCGGGCACTGAAGCTTTCTTT

d_gene: NA
v_gene: TRBV20-1
abundance: few
j_gene: TRBJ2-4
len: 15
CDR3aa: CSAKTHFEQGNIQYF
CDR3nt: TGCAGTGCTAAGACCCACTTTGAGCAGGGGAACATTCAGTACTTC

d_gene: NA
v_gene: TRBV20-1
abundance: NA
j_gene: TRBJ2-5
len: 12
CDR3aa: CSAERQQETQYF
CDR3nt: TGCAGTGCTGAGAGACAGCAAGAGACCCAGTACTTC

d_gene: NA
v_gene: TRBV5-5
abundance: NA
j_gene: TRBJ1-1
len: 14
CDR3aa: CASSLALRRTEAFF
CDR3nt: TGTGCCAGCAGCTTAGCTCTTAGAAGGACTGAAGCTTTCTTT

d_gene: NA
v_gene: TRBV24-1
abundance: few
j_gene: TRBJ2-1
len: 12
CDR3aa: CATASSNNEQFF
CDR3nt: TGTGCCACCGCTAGCTCCAACAATGAGCAGTTCTTC

d_gene: NA
v_gene: TRBV20-1
abundance: many
j_gene: TRBJ1-2
len: 12
CDR3aa: CSARFEEGSYTF
CDR3nt: TGCAGTGCTAGATTCGAGGAGGGAAGCTACACCTTC

d_gene: NA
v_gene: TRBV7-9
abundance: once
j_gene: TRBJ2-1
len: 15
CDR3aa: CASSIVGGSYNEQFF
CDR3nt: TGTGCCAGCAGCATCGTTGGGGGCTCCTACAATGAGCAGTTCTTC

d_gene: NA
v_gene: TRBV20-1
abundance: NA
j_gene: TRBJ2-5
len: 13
CDR3aa: CSAKKPGQETQYF
CDR3nt: TGCAGTGCTAAAAAACCGGGCCAAGAGACCCAGTACTTC

d_gene: NA
v_gene: TRBV30
abundance: NA
j_gene: TRBJ2-1
len: 12
CDR3aa: CAVRRAINEQFF
CDR3nt: TGTGCGGTTAGACGAGCGATCAATGAGCAGTTCTTC

d_gene: NA
v_gene: TRBV9
abundance: NA
j_gene: TRBJ2-3
len: 17
CDR3aa: CASSVAYGLGGGDTQYF
CDR3nt: TGTGCCAGCAGCGTAGCTTATGGGCTGGGGGGCGGAGATACGCAGTATTTT

d_gene: NA
v_gene: TRBV7-2
abundance: NA
j_gene: TRBJ1-2
len: 14
CDR3aa: CASSSQGAIDGYTF
CDR3nt: TGTGCCAGCAGCTCCCAGGGTGCAATAGATGGCTACACCTTC